The rows below give T cell receptor beta chains drawn from one sample of a study of T cell responses to AZD1222 COVID-19 vaccine. The data were produced by immunoSEQ multiplex PCR, yet TCRdb's version contains in-frame clones alone and is incomplete. Of under 150,000 clones in the sample, 80% to 95% were seen once. The sequencing used peripheral blood, collected on day 0 of AZD1222 vaccination. These receptors all stem from an adult in good health. The conserved cysteine and the conserved F or W are not part of the CDR3 here. The order of the fields is V gene, CDR3 protein.

v_gene: TRBV6-5; CDR3aa: ASSYLGVTEAF
v_gene: TRBV9; CDR3aa: ASSGRERTTINEQF
v_gene: TRBV9; CDR3aa: ASSVLAGGPGTGELF
v_gene: TRBV3-1/TRBV3-2; CDR3aa: ASSTGQGVGNTIY
v_gene: TRBV19; CDR3aa: ASSIGGGVHAGQVNEKLF
v_gene: TRBV2; CDR3aa: ASRESWGLKAEAF
v_gene: TRBV19; CDR3aa: ASSQPGQGTGELF
v_gene: TRBV18; CDR3aa: ASSPENSGEQY
v_gene: TRBV19; CDR3aa: ASSPADRHSTNEKLF
v_gene: TRBV10-1; CDR3aa: ASSESGLAGDEQF
v_gene: TRBV7-9; CDR3aa: ASSSGRGSEQY
v_gene: TRBV7-2; CDR3aa: ASSLQGPGRETQY
v_gene: TRBV21-1; CDR3aa: ASSQGNGQPLAKNIQY
v_gene: TRBV2; CDR3aa: ASREANTEAF
v_gene: TRBV20-1; CDR3aa: SASGTDRISTDTQY
v_gene: TRBV7-6; CDR3aa: ASSLDPALPEAF
v_gene: TRBV28; CDR3aa: ASSLDTYEQY
v_gene: TRBV7-2; CDR3aa: ASSPGGSSYEQY
v_gene: TRBV6-4; CDR3aa: ASSDSSGGTDTQY
v_gene: TRBV5-4; CDR3aa: ASSSLGLAQAF
v_gene: TRBV7-8; CDR3aa: ASRSRVTGELF
v_gene: TRBV6-5; CDR3aa: ASTPWTGGEEQY
v_gene: TRBV7-2; CDR3aa: ASSKQQTFMNTEAF
v_gene: TRBV24-1; CDR3aa: ATTRGTQY